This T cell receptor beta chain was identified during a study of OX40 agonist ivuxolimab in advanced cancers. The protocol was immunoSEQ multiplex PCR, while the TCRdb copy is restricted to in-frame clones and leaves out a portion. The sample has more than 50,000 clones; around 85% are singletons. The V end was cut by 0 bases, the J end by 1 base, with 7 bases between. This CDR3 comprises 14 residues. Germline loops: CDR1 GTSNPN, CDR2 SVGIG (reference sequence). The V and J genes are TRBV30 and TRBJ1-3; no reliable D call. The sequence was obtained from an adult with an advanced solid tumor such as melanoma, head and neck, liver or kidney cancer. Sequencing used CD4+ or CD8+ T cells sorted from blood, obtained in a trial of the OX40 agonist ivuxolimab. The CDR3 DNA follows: TGTGCCTGGAGTGTATTGGGGTCTGGAAACACCATATATTTT. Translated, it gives CAWSVLGSGNTIYF.